This TCR beta chain was recovered during a study of identifying expanded T cells in peripheral blood. Study-wide results and caveats: Variance in clone template counts between approximately 2-week samples significantly increased with total template count across all healthy donors. Technical replicates showed about 1.1 changed clones; around two weeks roughly 15; four weeks 19.

Produced via immunoSEQ multiplex PCR; TCRdb's table is partial and in-frame only. In the table there are 65,000 to 95,000 clones, 65% to 85% of which are singletons. Germline assignment: CDR1 MGHDK and CDR2 SYGVNS. With V trimmed by 3 bases and J by 6 bases, 11 bases remained unmatched. This CDR3 contains 16 residues. As regards this clone: The antigen is not known.

Collection occurred without any documented infections or immune events in donors. Sequenced input: blood. This TCR derives from a person aged 18 to 70 in good health. The genes are TRBV25-1 and TRBJ2-1; 7 bases are a match to TRBD2. The CDR3 reads CASSEPGGLWGNEQFF. CDR3 sequence (DNA): TGTGCCAGCAGTGAGCCGGGGGGACTATGGGGCAATGAGCAGTTCTTC.